This TCR beta chain stems from a study of T cells in Graves' hyperthyroidism and ophthalmopathy. This clonotype was detected many times. Its antigen is currently unknown. TCR beta CDR3 sequences were amplified from RNA transcripts. Researchers ran a first-round RT-PCR on the TCR CDR3 using the HTBI primer set. TCRdb reprocessed the multiplex PCR reads via MiXCR and lists one record per CDR3 protein. The sample consists of under 350,000 distinct CDR3 sequences, 21% of them appearing once. Findings and limits, study-wide: Most thyroid clonotypes with frequency above 0.001 were detected in blood.

Germline V gives CDR1 SGHRS, CDR2 YFSETQ. The CDR3 loop spans 14 amino acids. Trimming took 5 bases from V and 2 from J; bases not matched to a gene: 4. Sequencing was done on a sample of blood. This TCR was recovered from a woman aged 45-59 years with Graves' hyperthyroidism. V is TRBV5-1 and J is TRBJ2-7, with 10 bases lining up with TRBD2. Written as DNA, the CDR3 is TGCGCCAGCAGGCGGACTAGCGGCACCTACGAGCAGTACTTC. Translated, it gives CASRRTSGTYEQYF. The entire variable domain, with the rest obtained from reference TRBV5-1 and TRBJ2-7, is as follows: KAGVTQTPRYLIKTRGQQVTLSCSPISGHRSVSWYQQTPGQGLQFLFEYFSETQRNKGNFPGRFSGRQFSNSRSEMNVSTLELGDSALYLCASRRTSGTYEQYFGPGTRLTVT.